This is a list of T cell receptor beta chains from one sample in a study of T cell changes during pregnancy in multiple sclerosis. Sequencing used immunoSEQ multiplex PCR; TCRdb keeps in-frame clones, though not all of them. This repertoire shows tens of thousands of clones, roughly 90% found once; its top ten account for 0.85% to 0.9%. Sample: peripheral blood, taken before pregnancy. The source is a female donor with multiple sclerosis, enrolled in a pregnancy study. The CDR3 runs from the conserved cysteine through the conserved F or W. The D gene is left open where the match is weak. A row's size may be missing; if present it is once, few, many or a size class.

>TRBV10-3|TRBD1|-|TRBJ2-7
TGTGCCATCAGTGATTACAGGACAGGGGTCACCTACGAGCAGTACTTC
CAISDYRTGVTYEQYF
>TRBV7-3|-|-|TRBJ1-1
TGTGCCAGCAGCTTAGGGGGGATGAACACTGAAGCTTTCTTT
CASSLGGMNTEAFF
>TRBV6-5|TRBD1|-|TRBJ1-1
TGTGCCAGCAGTTCGCCCGGGACAGATGAAGCTTTCTTT
CASSSPGTDEAFF
>TRBV4-3|-|-|TRBJ2-5
TGCGCCAGCAGCCAAGATCTTAGCCAAGAGACCCAGTACTTC
CASSQDLSQETQYF
>TRBV7-3|-|-|TRBJ1-2
TGTGCCAGCAGCTCTGACAGTCACTATGGCTACACCTTC
CASSSDSHYGYTF
>TRBV5-1|TRBD2|-|TRBJ2-1
TGCGCCAGCAGCGGGGGACTAGCGGGGTACAATGAGCAGTTCTTC
CASSGGLAGYNEQFF
>TRBV5-1|TRBD1|-|TRBJ2-5
TGCGCCAGCAGCTTTGCACCGGGACAGGGGGCTAGGGAGCAGTACTTC
CASSFAPGQGAREQYF
>TRBV5-6|TRBD1|few|TRBJ1-1
TGTGCCAGCAGCCTAACCGGGACAGGGAACACTGAAGCTTTCTTT
CASSLTGTGNTEAFF
>TRBV4-2|-|few|TRBJ1-2
TGTGCCAGCAGCCAAGTCGACGGGAGTGTCGTCTATGGCTACACCTTC
CASSQVDGSVVYGYTF
>TRBV7-9|TRBD1|-|TRBJ1-1
TGTGCCAGCAGCCAGAACAGGGGGTTGTGGAACATGAACACTGAAGCTTTCTTT
CASSQNRGLWNMNTEAFF
>TRBV6-6|-|-|TRBJ1-5
TGTGCCAGCAGCGCAGGGTACACAGGTCAGCCCCAGCATTTT
CASSAGYTGQPQHF
>TRBV27|-|-|TRBJ2-3
TGTGCCAGCAGTCCCCTAGGAGGGGGGGCCTCGAATACGCAGTATTTT
CASSPLGGGASNTQYF
>TRBV4-3|TRBD2|-|TRBJ2-2
TGCGCCAGCAGCCAAGGGGTCAATCTAGCGGGGAAGTCCGGGGAGCTGTTTTTT
CASSQGVNLAGKSGELFF
>TRBV30|TRBD1|-|TRBJ1-2
TGTGCCTGGGGACAGGGAAATGGCTACACCTTC
CAWGQGNGYTF
>TRBV4-1|-|-|TRBJ2-1
TGCGCCAGCAGCCTCAGACTAGAATACAATGAGCAGTTCTTC
CASSLRLEYNEQFF
>TRBV5-4|TRBD2|-|TRBJ2-1
TGTGCCAGCATTCAACGGCGGGGGGGCTACAATGAGCAGTTCTTC
CASIQRRGGYNEQFF
>TRBV7-3|-|-|TRBJ2-3
TGTGCCAGCAGCCTAGGGGCCCCGGGCACAGATACGCAGTATTTT
CASSLGAPGTDTQYF
>TRBV11-2|-|-|TRBJ2-3
TGTGCCAGCAGCCCCCACACAGATACGCAGTATTTT
CASSPHTDTQYF
>TRBV7-8|-|-|TRBJ1-5
TGTGCCAGCAGCCCCCGGGACTTCCTTGGAGGACAGCCCCAGCATTTT
CASSPRDFLGGQPQHF
>TRBV7-8|TRBD1|-|TRBJ1-2
TGTGCCAGCAGCACCCCACCGGACAGGACTTACTTC
CASSTPPDRTYF
>TRBV25-1|-|-|TRBJ1-6
TGTGCCAGCAGTGATCTTTATGGGCTTGCACCCCTCCACTTT
CASSDLYGLAPLHF
>TRBV5-6|-|-|TRBJ1-4
TGTGCCAGCAGCTTGGTCGGGGGGGGCGTTGAAAAACTGTTTTTT
CASSLVGGGVEKLFF
>TRBV4-2|TRBD2|once|TRBJ2-5
TGTGCCAGCAGCCAATCTGGCGGGGGGCAAGAGACCCAGTACTTC
CASSQSGGGQETQYF
>TRBV30|TRBD2|-|TRBJ2-1
TGTGCCTGGTCCACTAGCGGCTCCTACAATGAGCAGTTCTTC
CAWSTSGSYNEQFF
>TRBV5-1|-|-|TRBJ2-1
TGCGCCAGCAGCTTTGAGGGAGATGAGCAGTTCTTC
CASSFEGDEQFF
>TRBV2|-|-|TRBJ2-3
TGTGCCAGCATGGGCCCTAGCACAGATACGCAGTATTTT
CASMGPSTDTQYF
>TRBV27|-|-|TRBJ1-6
TGTGCCAGCAGTTTTCGGGGGGGGGATTCACCCCTCCACTTT
CASSFRGGDSPLHF
>TRBV4-3|TRBD2|-|TRBJ2-1
TGCGCCAGCAGCCAAGAACCCAGCGGGGGCTACAATGAGCAGTTCTTC
CASSQEPSGGYNEQFF
>TRBV19|TRBD1|-|TRBJ2-7
TGTGCCACCACCCTCGGACAGGGGATCTTTGACGAGCAGTACTTC
CATTLGQGIFDEQYF
>TRBV18|TRBD2|-|TRBJ2-7
TGTGCCAGCTCACCAGGGACTAGCGGGGGTCCCTCCTACGAGCAGTACTTC
CASSPGTSGGPSYEQYF
>TRBV12-5|TRBD2|few|TRBJ2-3
TGTGCTAGTGGTTTGGTACTAGCGGGCGTTTCAGATACGCAGTATTTT
CASGLVLAGVSDTQYF
>TRBV7-2|TRBD2|once|TRBJ2-3
TGTGCCAGCAGCGCGGGACTAGCGCGCACAGATACGCAGTATTTT
CASSAGLARTDTQYF
>TRBV15|TRBD1|once|TRBJ1-5
TGTGCCACCAGCAGACCGACAGGGCCCAATCAGCCCCAGCATTTT
CATSRPTGPNQPQHF
>TRBV6-4|-|medium-sized|TRBJ2-3
TGTGCCAGCAGTGAAGGGGGGGCCACAGATACGCAGTATTTT
CASSEGGATDTQYF
>TRBV7-2|-|-|TRBJ1-3
TGTGCCAGCAGCTCACGAGGGCCAACAGCCTCTGGAAACACCATATATTTT
CASSSRGPTASGNTIYF
>TRBV19|TRBD1|-|TRBJ1-5
TGTGCCAGTAGTAGGGTGACAGGGGGCCATCAGCCCCAGCATTTT
CASSRVTGGHQPQHF
>TRBV6-6|-|-|TRBJ1-1
TGTGCCAGCAGTTACTCCCCCGGGACATTAACTGAAGCTTTCTTT
CASSYSPGTLTEAFF
>TRBV4-3|TRBD1|-|TRBJ1-5
TGCGCCAGCAGCCTCGACAGGGGGCCGGATCAGCCCCAGCATTTT
CASSLDRGPDQPQHF
>TRBV2|-|-|TRBJ2-7
TGTGCCAGCAGTCCTTGGGCGCTGTGGGGAGACTACGAGCAGTACTTC
CASSPWALWGDYEQYF
>TRBV11-3|-|-|TRBJ1-1
TGTGCCAGCAGCCAAGCGGGGTCCCCGAACACTGAAGCTTTCTTT
CASSQAGSPNTEAFF
>TRBV29-1|-|once|TRBJ2-7
TGCAGCGTTGACAGGGGCCCCTACGAGCAGTACTTC
CSVDRGPYEQYF
>TRBV19|-|once|TRBJ2-3
TGTGCCAGTAGTATATGGGGGCCAGATACGCAGTATTTT
CASSIWGPDTQYF
>TRBV2|-|-|TRBJ1-1
TGTGCCAGCAGTGAGCGGCAGACCATGAACACTGAAGCTTTCTTT
CASSERQTMNTEAFF
>TRBV27|-|few|TRBJ2-7
TGTGCCAGCAAGGGGGGAGGGTTTGCCTACGAGCAGTACTTC
CASKGGGFAYEQYF
>TRBV27|TRBD1|-|TRBJ2-7
TGTGCCAGCAGTTTACAACAGGGGAACTCCTACGAGCAGTACTTC
CASSLQQGNSYEQYF
>TRBV27|TRBD1|-|TRBJ2-3
TGTGCCAGCAGTTCGGACAGGGGTTGGGATACGCAGTATTTT
CASSSDRGWDTQYF
>TRBV11-3|TRBD1|-|TRBJ2-7
TGTGCCAGCAGCTTAGCTGGGGACAGCGCCTACGAGCAGTACTTC
CASSLAGDSAYEQYF
>TRBV6-4|-|-|TRBJ1-1
TGTGCCAGCAGTGGGGAGGAGGGGTCGGAAGCTTTCTTT
CASSGEEGSEAFF
>TRBV18|-|once|TRBJ2-7
TGTGCCAGCTCCGCCCGGGAGAGCGGCGAGCAGTACTTC
CASSARESGEQYF
>TRBV29-1|-|-|TRBJ1-3
TGCAGCGTGGAAGGCGGTAGCTATGGAAACACCATATATTTT
CSVEGGSYGNTIYF